The 29 T cell receptor beta chains listed next were all sequenced from one sample in a study of T cell changes during pregnancy in multiple sclerosis. The table came from immunoSEQ multiplex PCR; TCRdb's copy has only in-frame clones and leaves some out. The profile shows roughly 56,000 clones, 75% to 95% of them singletons. Source: CD4+ T cells from peripheral blood mononuclear cells, taken after pregnancy. The receptors here all came from a female donor in good health, enrolled as a control in a pregnancy study.

The V call is TRBV5-4, the J call TRBJ2-3; 16 nucleotides line up with TRBD2. The CDR3 spans 17 residues. Germline V gene lookup returns CDR1 SGHNT and CDR2 YYREEE (reference sequence). J gave up 2 bases and V 4 bases, and 4 bases lay outside the gene matches. The CDR3 region is CASSRGLAGGFTDTQYF. In DNA form, the CDR3 reads TGTGCCAGCAGCAGGGGACTAGCGGGGGGGTTCACAGATACGCAGTATTTT. Full variable domain (rest looked up from reference TRBV5-4 and TRBJ2-3): ETGVTQSPTHLIKTRGQQVTLRCSSQSGHNTVSWYQQALGQGPQFIFQYYREEENGRGNFPPRFSGLQFPNYSSELNVNALELDDSALYLCASSRGLAGGFTDTQYFGPGTRLTVL.

The V and J genes are TRBV7-3 and TRBJ2-1; the match to TRBD2 covers 14 bases. Looked up from germline, CDR1 is SGHTA and CDR2 is FQGTGA. After removal of 2 bases from V and 13 bases from J, the junction contained 4 bases not matched to a gene. This CDR3 spans 14 amino acids. Written as DNA, the CDR3 is TGTGCCAGCAGCTTATATGGGACTAGCGGGGGACAGTTCTTC. It specifies CASSLYGTSGGQFF.

The chain has TRBV6-5 and TRBJ2-7; 7 nucleotides align to TRBD1. The CDR3 is 13 amino acids. The J segment lost 3 bases and the V segment lost 7 bases, leaving 6 bases of the junction unmatched. Germline V gene sequence: CDR1 MNHEY, CDR2 SVGAGI. The CDR3: CASNGPGGYEQYF. The CDR3 DNA reads as TGTGCCAGCAACGGGCCAGGGGGCTACGAGCAGTACTTC.

The V gene is TRBV6-5, the J gene TRBJ2-6; D gene unclear. The V gene lost 5 bases and the J gene lost 1 base, with 6 bases spanning the gap. Germline V gene data show CDR1 as MNHEY and CDR2 as SVGAGI. This CDR3 region has 14 residues. The CDR3 bases are TGTGCCAGCAGTCCGTTGTCTGGGGCCAACGTCCTGACTTTC. Protein: CASSPLSGANVLTF.

As for this clone: Different DNA sequences within this sample yield the same CDR3. The chain joins TRBV5-1 to TRBJ1-2; D may be TRBD1 (6 bases). The V end was cut by 1 base, the J end by 2 bases, with 6 bases between. This CDR3 comprises 13 residues. Germline V gene sequence: CDR1 SGHRS, CDR2 YFSETQ. CDR3 DNA sequence: TGCGCCAGCAGCTTGCAGGGGAACTATGGCTACACCTTC. Protein sequence: CASSLQGNYGYTF.

V is TRBV30 and J is TRBJ1-1; D uncertain. The germline V gene has CDR1 GTSNPN and CDR2 SVGIG (reference sequence). The CDR3 covers 16 residues. V gave up 0 bases and J gave up 2 bases, with 16 bases separating them. For the CDR3, the DNA is TGTGCCTGGAGTGTATATTCAGCGTCCCAAAACACTGAAGCTTTCTTT. The encoded protein is CAWSVYSASQNTEAFF.

The chain employs TRBV30 and TRBJ1-5, with 7 bases identical to TRBD1. The CDR3 contains 14 residues. CDR1 and CDR2 from the germline V gene are GTSNPN and SVGIG (reference sequence). V trimming: 3 bases; J trimming: 6 bases; junction bases outside the gene matches: 8. For the CDR3, the DNA is TGTGCCTGGAGCCAAGACAGGGAAGGTCAGCCCCAGCATTTT. Protein product: CAWSQDREGQPQHF.

The chain uses TRBV4-2 and TRBJ1-6, with 7 bases lining up with TRBD1. Germline assignment: CDR1 LGHNA and CDR2 YNFKEQ. The V segment lost 0 bases and the J segment 7 bases; nucleotides outside the gene matches: 6. CDR3 length: 16 residues. CDR3 residues: CASSQDTGQNNSPLHF. CDR3 coding DNA: TGTGCCAGCAGCCAAGATACGGGACAGAACAATTCACCCCTCCACTTT.

The chain combines TRBV5-1 with TRBJ2-1; TRBD2 matches 15 bases. CDR1 is SGHRS and CDR2 is YFSETQ in the germline V gene. The CDR3 has 16 residues. The V segment lost 4 bases and the J segment 7 bases; nucleotides outside the gene matches: 6. CDR3 sequence reads: CASSRTSGGASNEQFF. The CDR3, as DNA: TGCGCCAGCAGCAGGACTAGCGGGGGGGCCTCTAATGAGCAGTTCTTC.

V usage is TRBV7-2 and J usage is TRBJ1-2, with a weak D call TRBD1 (6 bases). Trimming left V 2 bases short and J 11 bases short, with 15 bases between. The CDR3 spans 13 residues. Germline V CDR1 and CDR2: SGHTA, FQGNSA. CDR3 residues: CASSLMPGDHYTF. CDR3 in DNA: TGTGCCAGCAGCTTAATGCCAGGGGATCATTACACCTTC.

CDR3 DNA: TGCGCCAGCAGCCAAGAAGCGGGGGCCGGCTATGGCTACACCTTC. Translation: CASSQEAGAGYGYTF. The rearrangement links TRBV4-3 to TRBJ1-2; tentatively, D is TRBD1 (6 bases). Looked up from germline, CDR1 is LGHNA and CDR2 is YSLEER. Deletions cut 0 bases from V and 4 bases from J, with 12 bases between. The CDR3 is 15 amino acids.

The V call is TRBV7-3, the J call TRBJ2-1; no firm D call. This CDR3 has 13 residues. V was cut by 2 bases and J by 8 bases, with 10 bases left in between. Looked up from germline, CDR1 is SGHTA and CDR2 is FQGTGA. CDR3 protein: CASSLAPRDEQFF. CDR3 bases: TGTGCCAGCAGCTTAGCCCCTCGGGATGAGCAGTTCTTC.

The V and J genes are TRBV23-1 and TRBJ1-5, with TRBD1 as a possible D gene (5 bases). TRBV23-1 is placed among ORFs of uncertain function. There are 14 residues in the CDR3. V lost 8 bases to trimming and J lost 3 bases, with 14 bases between them. The CDR3 reads CASGRMGPNQPQHF. CDR3 DNA sequence: TGCGCCAGCGGTCGTATGGGGCCCAATCAGCCCCAGCATTTT.

The J gene is TRBJ2-1, the V gene TRBV7-8; D is perhaps TRBD1 (5 bases). CDR1 and CDR2 (germline): SGHVS, FQNEAQ. Trimming shortened V by 2 bases and J by 5 bases, and 19 bases separated the two germline ends. This CDR3 comprises 17 residues. The CDR3 reads CASSLPRRFDRNNEQFF. The CDR3 DNA reads as TGTGCCAGCAGCTTACCCAGGCGGTTTGACAGAAACAATGAGCAGTTCTTC.

Only one count was recorded for this clone. This chain links TRBV9 with TRBJ2-3, with TRBD2 matching 12 bases. After removal of 1 base from V and 5 bases from J, the junction contained 8 bases not matched to a gene. The CDR3 length is 17 residues. Germline CDR1 reads SGDLS; CDR2 reads YYNGEE. This CDR3 is CASSVFSSGGAVDTQYF. The CDR3, as DNA: TGTGCCAGCAGCGTATTTTCTAGCGGGGGGGCCGTAGATACGCAGTATTTT.

This chain uses TRBV5-4 with TRBJ1-3, with a tentative D call TRBD1 (5 bases). The CDR3 loop spans 13 amino acids. V was clipped by 4 bases and J by 10 bases, with 15 bases between them. Germline V gene lookup returns CDR1 SGHNT and CDR2 YYREEE (reference sequence). The CDR3 DNA follows: TGTGCCAGCAGCGGCCGGGACTCGCCGACCATATATTTT. It encodes CASSGRDSPTIYF.

The chain recombines TRBV19 with TRBJ2-3; TRBD1 matches 9 bases. The V segment lost 8 bases and the J segment 0 bases; nucleotides outside the gene matches: 3. The CDR3 runs 14 residues. The germline CDR1 and CDR2 sequences are LNHDA and SQIVND (reference sequence). CDR3: CASVGTGSTDTQYF. The CDR3 nucleotides read TGTGCCAGTGTAGGGACAGGGAGCACAGATACGCAGTATTTT.

Remarks on this clone: This sample also contains other DNA sequences that code for the same CDR3. V and J are TRBV30 and TRBJ1-2, with a tentative D call TRBD1 (6 bases). V lost 0 bases and J 6 bases, leaving 8 bases between the germline ends. There are 12 residues in the CDR3. Per germline, CDR1 GTSNPN and CDR2 SVGIG (reference sequence). The chain's CDR3 is CAWSVGGDGYTF. CDR3 in DNA: TGTGCCTGGAGTGTAGGGGGTGATGGCTACACCTTC.

This clone occurred a few times. This chain uses TRBV19 with TRBJ1-5; 8 nucleotides match TRBD1. The germline gives CDR1 LNHDA, CDR2 SQIVND (reference sequence). The trim removed 7 bases at V and 4 bases at J, leaving 9 bases unmatched. The CDR3 runs to 15 residues. CDR3 in DNA: TGTGCCAGTACCCTTGCCCACAGGGGGAATCAGCCCCAGCATTTT. Translating it yields CASTLAHRGNQPQHF.

As DNA, the CDR3 is TGTGCCAGCAGCAAAACTGGAGTAGACAATCAGCCCCAGCATTTT. It translates to CASSKTGVDNQPQHF. This chain joins TRBV4-2 and TRBJ1-5, with no clear D. Germline CDR1 reads LGHNA; CDR2 reads YNFKEQ. The CDR3 spans 15 residues. Trimming removed 5 bases at V and 3 bases at J, with 14 bases between.

The genes are TRBV7-2 and TRBJ1-1, with 8 positions matching TRBD1. The germline V gene has CDR1 SGHTA and CDR2 FQGNSA. The CDR3 contains 14 residues. The V segment lost 1 base and the J segment 4 bases; nucleotides outside the gene matches: 2. CDR3 sequence (DNA): TGTGCCAGCAGCTTAGAAGGACAGGGCACTGAAGCTTTCTTT. It translates to CASSLEGQGTEAFF.

J is TRBJ1-1 and V is TRBV30; D possibly corresponds to TRBD1 (5 bases). V shed 3 bases and J shed 3 bases, with 8 bases lying between them. The CDR3 contains 12 residues. Germline CDR1 reads GTSNPN; CDR2 reads SVGIG (reference sequence). The chain's CDR3 is CAWSDSDTEAFF. The CDR3 DNA follows: TGTGCCTGGAGCGACAGTGACACTGAAGCTTTCTTT.

This sequence joins TRBV2 and TRBJ2-5, with 7 positions matching TRBD2. The V segment lost 3 bases and the J segment 5 bases; nucleotides outside the gene matches: 6. Germline V gene lookup returns CDR1 SNHLY and CDR2 FYNNEI. The CDR3 is 14 amino acids. CDR3 amino acids: CASSEGLAEETQYF. The CDR3 DNA reads as TGTGCCAGCAGTGAGGGGCTAGCGGAGGAGACCCAGTACTTC.

The V gene is TRBV5-4, the J gene TRBJ1-3; 7 bases align to TRBD1. Trimming removed 0 bases from V and 2 bases from J; junction bases left unmatched: 2. CDR3 length: 15 amino acids. Germline values: CDR1 SGHNT, CDR2 YYREEE (reference sequence). The CDR3 spells CASSLAGTAGNTIYF. In DNA form, the CDR3 reads TGTGCCAGCAGCTTGGCCGGGACAGCTGGAAACACCATATATTTT.

V usage is TRBV7-9 and J usage is TRBJ2-7; maybe TRBD1 (6 bases). There are 15 residues in the CDR3. CDR1 is SEHNR, CDR2 FQNEAQ, per germline (reference sequence). The V end was cut by 5 bases, the J end by 2 bases, with 16 bases between. This chain's CDR3 is CASSRQGPPAYEQYF. For the CDR3, the DNA is TGTGCCAGCAGCCGTCAGGGGCCTCCCGCCTACGAGCAGTACTTC.

This chain joins TRBV9 and TRBJ1-4; D uncertain. V shed 2 bases and J shed 3 bases, with 8 bases lying between them. This CDR3 has 14 residues. Germline V gives CDR1 SGDLS, CDR2 YYNGEE. The CDR3: CASSVRHANEKLFF. The CDR3 DNA follows: TGTGCCAGCAGCGTGAGACACGCTAATGAAAAACTGTTTTTT.

The chain joins TRBV4-1 to TRBJ1-3, with a tentative D call TRBD1 (5 bases). The CDR3 runs 19 residues. Germline values: CDR1 MGHRA, CDR2 YSYEKL. V shed 1 base and J shed 1 base, with 20 bases lying between them. In nucleotides, the CDR3 is TGCGCCAGCAGCCAAGGGAGGGCAGGGCGCGCCCGGTCTGGAAACACCATATATTTT. This encodes CASSQGRAGRARSGNTIYF.

The chain recombines TRBV5-1 with TRBJ1-1; possible D gene TRBD1, 5 bases. Germline V gene data show CDR1 as SGHRS and CDR2 as YFSETQ. This CDR3 contains 17 residues. The V and J ends lost 5 bases and 0 bases respectively, with 20 bases between them. The CDR3 DNA is TGCGCCAGCAGTCTAGTTACAGGATCATTCATGAACACTGAAGCTTTCTTT. This codes for CASSLVTGSFMNTEAFF.

V usage is TRBV28 and J usage is TRBJ1-5; tentatively, D is TRBD1 (6 bases). There are 17 residues in the CDR3. With 1 base removed from V and 0 bases from J, the gap between germline ends came to 13 bases. Germline V gene sequence: CDR1 MDHEN, CDR2 SYDVKM. Written as DNA, the CDR3 is TGTGCCAGCAGTTTATCCCATGACAGGTTTAGCAATCAGCCCCAGCATTTT. Its protein is CASSLSHDRFSNQPQHF. Full variable domain (rest looked up from reference TRBV28 and TRBJ1-5): DVKVTQSSRYLVKRTGEKVFLECVQDMDHENMFWYRQDPGLGLRLIYFSYDVKMKEKGDIPEGYSVSREKKERFSLILESASTNQTSMYLCASSLSHDRFSNQPQHFGDGTRLSIL.